The 5 T cell receptor beta chains reported below all come from one sample, sequenced in a study of shared clonotypes between healthy human individuals. The table came from immunoSEQ multiplex PCR; TCRdb's copy has only in-frame clones and leaves some out. The top ten clones hold 0.085% to 0.11% of a sample with approximately 590,000 clones, 95% to 96% of them seen once. Naive CD8 cells lacked CD45RO and underwent positive selection for CCR7, leaving out terminally differentiated effector memory CD45RA+ cells. The sequenced sample was naive CD8+ T cells sorted from blood. These receptors were taken from a young woman in good health.

The genes are TRBV4-1 and TRBJ2-7; D is perhaps TRBD1 or TRBD2 (5 bases each). Trimming took off 1 base at V and 3 bases at J, with 10 bases between the two ends. CDR3 length: 14 residues. CDR1 and CDR2 (germline): MGHRA, YSYEKL. CDR3 residues: CASSQGTGRYEQYF. In nucleotides, the CDR3 is TGCGCCAGCAGCCAAGGGACGGGGCGCTACGAGCAGTACTTC.

The chain couples TRBV6-6 to TRBJ1-2; the D gene is possibly TRBD1 (6 bases). The CDR3 sequence is 14 residues long. The germline gives CDR1 MNHNY, CDR2 SVGAGI (reference sequence). Deletions cut 0 bases from V and 6 bases from J, with 11 bases between. CDR3 protein: CASSYSGGANGYTF. CDR3 bases: TGTGCCAGCAGTTACTCGGGGGGGGCAAATGGCTACACCTTC.

The V call is TRBV28, the J call TRBJ1-1; unclear D gene. The CDR3 sequence is 17 residues long. V was trimmed by 3 bases and J by 2 bases, leaving 19 bases between them. Germline V lookup: CDR1 MDHEN, CDR2 SYDVKM. The CDR3: CASSFFLVRQDNTEAFF. CDR3 DNA sequence: TGTGCCAGCAGTTTCTTCCTGGTTCGGCAGGACAACACTGAAGCTTTCTTT.

This sequence joins TRBV19 and TRBJ2-2; 8 nucleotides align to TRBD1. The CDR3 is 13 residues long. V dropped 5 bases and J dropped 7; count of bases not matched to a gene: 3. Looked up from germline, CDR1 is LNHDA and CDR2 is SQIVND (reference sequence). CDR3 loop: CASSPTGGGELFF. In nucleotides, the CDR3 is TGTGCCAGTAGTCCTACAGGGGGCGGGGAGCTGTTTTTT.

The CDR3 DNA reads TGTGCCAGCAGCGGACCTCAAGCTAGCGGGATCAACTCAAGGACCGGGGAGCTGTTTTTT. This gives the protein CASSGPQASGINSRTGELFF. This chain links TRBV9 with TRBJ2-2; 9 nucleotides agree with TRBD2. Germline CDR1 reads SGDLS; CDR2 reads YYNGEE. The CDR3 is 20 amino acids. J lost 5 bases, V lost 3 bases, and 20 bases had no gene match.